This T cell receptor beta chain was identified during a study of CXCR3-negative and CXCR3-positive naive CD8 T cells. It was by 5' RACE with UMI labels that the TRB cDNA libraries were prepared. TCRdb reprocessed the 5' RACE reads and reports one entry per CDR3 protein, with no DNA. Here the sample table reports about 58,000 distinct CDR3 sequences. On this clonotype: The antigen remains undetermined.

This CDR3 has 14 residues. Germline assignment: CDR1 KGHSH and CDR2 LQKENI. Naive CD8+ T lymphocytes were specified as CD45RO-CCR7+CD27+CD95-. Overall study findings and caveats: Whereas memory cells differed, naive CXCR3-negative and CXCR3-positive cells shared similar TRBV-TRBJ usage. Memory CD8+ cells showed much lower diversity, while both naive subsets displayed comparably high diversity. CXCR3-positive naive cells had more hydrophobic TRB CDR3s than CXCR3-negative naive cells.

The sequence was collected from a human donor in good health. Some clones in this sample may be carry-over from other donors' samples. The chain is built from TRBV18 and TRBJ2-7; TCRdb returns TRBD2, unconfirmable since there is no DNA. The sample taken for sequencing was naive CXCR3- CD8+ T cells from blood. The subset denotes: CD45RO-CCR7+CD27+CD95- naive CD8+ T cells lacking CXCR3 (TNR3-). CDR3 loop: CASSPPGGGSEQYF.